The 15 T cell receptor beta chains below were found in one sample sequenced in a study of neoadjuvant anti-PD-1 for oral cavity cancer. Produced via immunoSEQ multiplex PCR; TCRdb's table is partial and in-frame only. Seen here are around 30,000 clones, 85% to 90% observed once, and the top ten hold 3.5%. The sequenced sample was PBMCs, obtained before nivolumab (anti-PD-1) treatment. The source is a person aged 35 to 85 with oral cavity squamous cell carcinoma.

The chain recombines TRBV27 with TRBJ1-2, with D tentatively TRBD1 (6 bases). V was shortened by 3 bases and J by 7 bases, with 15 bases between the two germline ends. In germline, CDR1 is MNHEY, CDR2 SMNVEV (reference sequence). The CDR3 runs to 14 residues. CDR3 amino acids: CASSFSQGGSGYTF. As DNA, the CDR3 is TGTGCCAGCAGTTTTTCACAGGGAGGCTCTGGCTACACCTTC.

This sequence joins TRBV18 and TRBJ2-7; no reliable D call. V lost 3 bases and J 4 bases, leaving 7 bases between the germline ends. The CDR3 has 12 amino acids. Germline V gene sequence: CDR1 KGHSH, CDR2 LQKENI. The CDR3 bases are TGTGCCAGCTCACCCGCAGGATACGAGCAGTACTTC. This encodes CASSPAGYEQYF.

V gene TRBV9 combines with J gene TRBJ1-3, with 7 positions matching TRBD1. The CDR3 sequence is 16 residues long. Germline CDR1 reads SGDLS; CDR2 reads YYNGEE. Unmatched junction bases numbered 16, after V lost 10 bases and J lost 3 bases. The CDR3 nucleotides read TGTGCCGACCGACAGGGCGTCCCGTCGGATGGAAACACCATATATTTT. Protein sequence: CADRQGVPSDGNTIYF.

J is TRBJ2-5 and V is TRBV2; the match to TRBD1 covers 7 bases. CDR1 is SNHLY, CDR2 FYNNEI, per germline. V was pared by 3 bases and J by 5 bases, with 9 bases of the junction left unmatched. The CDR3 has 15 amino acids. CDR3 bases: TGTGCCAGCAGTGAGGATAGGGGGCTCGGCGAGACCCAGTACTTC. This sequence encodes CASSEDRGLGETQYF.

The chain uses TRBV28 and TRBJ2-5; weak D call: TRBD1 (5 bases). V was trimmed by 2 bases and J by 4 bases, leaving 11 bases between them. The CDR3 loop spans 14 amino acids. In germline, CDR1 is MDHEN, CDR2 SYDVKM. CDR3 in DNA: TGTGCCAGCAGTTTAGGACAATCTGGAGAGACCCAGTACTTC. Translated: CASSLGQSGETQYF.

The chain combines TRBV7-9 with TRBJ1-2; D perhaps matches TRBD1 (5 bases). V gave up 4 bases and J gave up 3 bases, with 6 bases separating them. The CDR3 runs to 12 residues. Germline CDR1 SEHNR, CDR2 FQNEAQ (reference sequence). As DNA, the CDR3 is TGTGCCAGCAGCTGGGACGACTATGGCTACACCTTC. Its protein product is CASSWDDYGYTF.

The table lists this clone with a count of one. The rearrangement joins TRBV29-1 to TRBJ2-5, with 9 nucleotides matching TRBD2. Germline V CDR1 and CDR2: SQVTM, ANQGSEA. V was pared by 4 bases and J by 0 bases, with 6 bases of the junction left unmatched. This CDR3 has 15 amino acids. The CDR3 region is CSVGPGGGDQETQYF. CDR3 coding DNA: TGCAGCGTTGGCCCGGGCGGGGGGGACCAAGAGACCCAGTACTTC.

Only one count was recorded for this clone. This chain uses TRBV5-1 with TRBJ2-5, with 7 bases identical to TRBD1. CDR3 length equals 15 residues. V trimming: 7 bases; J trimming: 0 bases; junction bases outside the gene matches: 9. Germline CDR1 reads SGHRS; CDR2 reads YFSETQ. CDR3 bases: TGCGCCAGCTTGGCAGGGGGTTCGTACCAAGAGACCCAGTACTTC. This gives the protein CASLAGGSYQETQYF.

V usage is TRBV9 and J usage is TRBJ2-7; D tentatively fits TRBD1 or TRBD2 (5 bases each). The CDR3 runs to 14 residues. Deletions cut 3 bases from V and 2 bases from J, with 12 bases between. Per germline, CDR1 SGDLS and CDR2 YYNGEE. The CDR3 spells CASSAGTETYEQYF. The CDR3 DNA reads TGTGCCAGCAGCGCAGGGACCGAAACCTACGAGCAGTACTTC. The whole variable domain, remainder taken from reference TRBV9 and TRBJ2-7, is DSGVTQTPKHLITATGQRVTLRCSPRSGDLSVYWYQQSLDQGLQFLIQYYNGEERAKGNILERFSAQQFPDLHSELNLSSLELGDSALYFCASSAGTETYEQYFGPGTRLTVT.

Concerning this clone: A read error may account for a junction end that differs from germline. The chain recombines TRBV6-5 with TRBJ1-2; D is possibly TRBD1 (6 bases). The CDR3 spans 13 residues. CDR1 is MNHEY, CDR2 SVGAGI, per germline. The CDR3: CASSPDRNYGYTF. The CDR3, as DNA: TGTGCCAGCAGTCCGGACAGAAACTACGGCTACACCTTC.

In this sample, this clone turned up once. V and J are TRBV5-1 and TRBJ1-5, with TRBD1 as a possible D gene (5 bases). Trimming shortened V by 0 bases and J by 0 bases, and 7 bases separated the two germline ends. The germline V gene has CDR1 SGHRS and CDR2 YFSETQ. The CDR3 sequence is 15 residues long. The CDR3: CASSLAGVSNQPQHF. CDR3 coding DNA: TGCGCCAGCAGCTTGGCGGGGGTTAGCAATCAGCCCCAGCATTTT. The complete variable domain, with remaining parts taken from reference TRBV5-1 and TRBJ1-5, reads KAGVTQTPRYLIKTRGQQVTLSCSPISGHRSVSWYQQTPGQGLQFLFEYFSETQRNKGNFPGRFSGRQFSNSRSEMNVSTLELGDSALYLCASSLAGVSNQPQHFGDGTRLSIL.

V is TRBV20-1 and J is TRBJ2-5; D gene ambiguous. Per the germline V gene, CDR1 is DFQATT and CDR2 is SNEGSKA (reference sequence). The CDR3 runs 11 residues. V lost 5 bases, J lost 4 bases, and 8 bases lay in between. The CDR3 spells CSALGSETQYF. The CDR3 region has the DNA TGCAGTGCTCTGGGGTCAGAGACCCAGTACTTC.

This chain connects TRBV5-1 to TRBJ1-1, with no clear D. V was cut by 3 bases and J by 4 bases, with 16 bases left in between. Per the germline V gene, CDR1 is SGHRS and CDR2 is YFSETQ. This CDR3 has 15 amino acids. CDR3 residues: CASSWGYKGGTEAFF. The DNA of the CDR3 is TGCGCCAGCAGCTGGGGTTACAAGGGAGGCACTGAAGCTTTCTTT.

This chain connects TRBV15 to TRBJ2-2, with 7 bases lining up with TRBD1. V lost 5 bases to trimming and J lost 1 base; unmatched junction nucleotides: 4. CDR1 is LNHNV and CDR2 is YYDKDF in the germline V gene (reference sequence). CDR3 length: 15 amino acids. In DNA form, the CDR3 reads TGTGCCACCAGCCTACGGACAGGGAACACCGGGGAGCTGTTTTTT. It translates to CATSLRTGNTGELFF.

The V and J genes are TRBV5-1 and TRBJ1-1; TRBD1 matches 8 bases. The CDR3 has 13 amino acids. The germline V gene has CDR1 SGHRS and CDR2 YFSETQ. V was pared by 5 bases and J by 0 bases, with 0 bases of the junction left unmatched. The CDR3 sequence is CASRTGVNTEAFF. CDR3 nucleotides: TGCGCCAGCAGGACAGGGGTGAACACTGAAGCTTTCTTT.